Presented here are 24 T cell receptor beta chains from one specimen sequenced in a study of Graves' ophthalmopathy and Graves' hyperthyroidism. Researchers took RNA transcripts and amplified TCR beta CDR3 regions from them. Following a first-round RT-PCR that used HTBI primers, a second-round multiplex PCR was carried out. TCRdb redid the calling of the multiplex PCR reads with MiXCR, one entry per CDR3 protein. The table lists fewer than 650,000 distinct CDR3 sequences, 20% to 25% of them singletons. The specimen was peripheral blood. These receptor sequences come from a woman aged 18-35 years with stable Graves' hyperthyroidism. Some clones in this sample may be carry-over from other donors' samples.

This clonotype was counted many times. The CDR3 reads CASSPDIHSGNTIYF. In DNA form, the CDR3 reads TGTGCCAGTAGCCCCGACATCCACTCTGGAAACACCATATATTTT. The chain recombines TRBV19 with TRBJ1-3; D is ambiguous. Germline CDR1 and CDR2: LNHDA and SQIVND (reference sequence). The CDR3 runs to 15 residues. The V and J ends lost 6 bases and 0 bases respectively, with 12 bases between them.

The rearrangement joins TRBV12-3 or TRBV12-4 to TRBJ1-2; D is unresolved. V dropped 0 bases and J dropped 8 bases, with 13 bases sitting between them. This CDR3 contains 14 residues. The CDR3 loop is CASSLATSWQGYTF. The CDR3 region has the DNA TGTGCCAGCAGTTTAGCAACCTCATGGCAAGGCTACACCTTC.

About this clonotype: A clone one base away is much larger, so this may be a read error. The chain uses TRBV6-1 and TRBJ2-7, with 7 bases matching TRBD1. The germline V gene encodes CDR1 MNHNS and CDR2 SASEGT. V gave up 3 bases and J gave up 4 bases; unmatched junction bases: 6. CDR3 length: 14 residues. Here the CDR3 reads CASSESGTAYEQYF. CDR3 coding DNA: TGTGCCAGCAGTGAGTCGGGGACAGCGTACGAGCAGTACTTC.

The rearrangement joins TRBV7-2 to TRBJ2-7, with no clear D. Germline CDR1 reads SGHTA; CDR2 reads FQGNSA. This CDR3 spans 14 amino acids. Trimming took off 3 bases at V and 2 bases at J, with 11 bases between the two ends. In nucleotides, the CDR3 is TGTGCCAGCAGCTTGCCAGGAGATACCTACGAGCAGTACTTC. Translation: CASSLPGDTYEQYF. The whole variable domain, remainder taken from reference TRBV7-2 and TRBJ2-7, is GAGVSQSPSNKVTEKGKDVELRCDPISGHTALYWYRQSLGQGLEFLIYFQGNSAPDKSGLPSDRFSAERTGGSVSTLTIQRTQQEDSAVYLCASSLPGDTYEQYFGPGTRLTVT.

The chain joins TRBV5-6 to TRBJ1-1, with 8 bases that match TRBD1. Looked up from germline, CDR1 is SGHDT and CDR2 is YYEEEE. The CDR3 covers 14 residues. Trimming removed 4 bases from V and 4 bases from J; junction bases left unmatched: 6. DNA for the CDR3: TGTGCCAGCAGCGGACAGGGCTGGGGCACTGAAGCTTTCTTT. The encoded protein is CASSGQGWGTEAFF.

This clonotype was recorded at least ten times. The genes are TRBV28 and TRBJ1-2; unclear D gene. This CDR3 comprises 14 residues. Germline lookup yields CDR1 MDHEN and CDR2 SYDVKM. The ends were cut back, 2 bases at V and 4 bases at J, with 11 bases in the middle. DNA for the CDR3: TGTGCCAGCAGTTTACCAAATTGGACCTATGGCTACACCTTC. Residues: CASSLPNWTYGYTF.

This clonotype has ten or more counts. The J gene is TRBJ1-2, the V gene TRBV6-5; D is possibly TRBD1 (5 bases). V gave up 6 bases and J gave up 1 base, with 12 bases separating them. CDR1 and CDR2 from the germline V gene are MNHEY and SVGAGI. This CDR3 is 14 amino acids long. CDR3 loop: CASRRDGVNYGYTF. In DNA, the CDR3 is TGTGCCAGCAGACGGGACGGAGTTAACTATGGCTACACCTTC.

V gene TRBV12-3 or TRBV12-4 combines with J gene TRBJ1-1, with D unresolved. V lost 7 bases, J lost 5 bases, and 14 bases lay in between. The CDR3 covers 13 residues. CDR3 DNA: TGTGCCAGCACCATACGGCTGCGGACTGAAGCTTTCTTT. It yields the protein CASTIRLRTEAFF.

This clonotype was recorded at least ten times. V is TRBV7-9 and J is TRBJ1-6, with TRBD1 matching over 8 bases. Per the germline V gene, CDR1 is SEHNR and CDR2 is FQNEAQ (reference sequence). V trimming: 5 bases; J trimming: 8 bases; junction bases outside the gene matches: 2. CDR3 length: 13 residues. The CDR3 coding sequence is TGTGCCAGCAGCAAGACAGGGGATTCACCCCTCCACTTT. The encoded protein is CASSKTGDSPLHF.

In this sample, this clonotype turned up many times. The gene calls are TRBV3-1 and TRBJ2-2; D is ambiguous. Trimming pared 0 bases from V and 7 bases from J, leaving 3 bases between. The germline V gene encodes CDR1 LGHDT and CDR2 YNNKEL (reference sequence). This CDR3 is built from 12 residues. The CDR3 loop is CASSQERGELFF. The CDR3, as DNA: TGTGCCAGCAGCCAAGAGCGCGGGGAGCTGTTTTTT. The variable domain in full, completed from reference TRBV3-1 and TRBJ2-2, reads DTAVSQTPKYLVTQMGNDKSIKCEQNLGHDTMYWYKQDSKKFLKIMFSYNNKELIINETVPNRFSPKSPDKAHLNLHINSLELGDSAVYFCASSQERGELFFGEGSRLTVL.

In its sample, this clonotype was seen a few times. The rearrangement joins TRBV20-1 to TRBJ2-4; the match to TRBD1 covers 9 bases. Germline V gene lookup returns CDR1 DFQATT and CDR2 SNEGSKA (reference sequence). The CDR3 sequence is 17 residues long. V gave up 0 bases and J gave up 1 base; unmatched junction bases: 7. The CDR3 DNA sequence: TGCAGTGCTAGAGAGACTTGGGGGACAGGGGCCAAAAACATTCAGTACTTC. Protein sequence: CSARETWGTGAKNIQYF.

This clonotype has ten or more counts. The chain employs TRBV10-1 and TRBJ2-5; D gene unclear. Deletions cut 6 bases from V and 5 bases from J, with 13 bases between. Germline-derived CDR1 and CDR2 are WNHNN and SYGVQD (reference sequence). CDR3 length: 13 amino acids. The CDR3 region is CASSKDLRETQYF. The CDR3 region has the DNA TGCGCCAGCAGCAAGGACCTGAGGGAGACCCAGTACTTC.

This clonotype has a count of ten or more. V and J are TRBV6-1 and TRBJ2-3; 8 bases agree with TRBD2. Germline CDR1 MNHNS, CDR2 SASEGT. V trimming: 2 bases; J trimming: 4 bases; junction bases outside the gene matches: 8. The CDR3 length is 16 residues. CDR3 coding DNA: TGTGCCAGCAGTGAACAGGGGACTAGTTGGGCAGATACGCAGTATTTT. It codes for CASSEQGTSWADTQYF.

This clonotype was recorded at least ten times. The CDR3 sequence is CASRSGPEGDQPQHF. As DNA, the CDR3 is TGCGCCAGCAGATCCGGGCCCGAAGGGGATCAGCCCCAGCATTTT. The chain carries TRBV4-1 and TRBJ1-5, with D possibly TRBD1 on 5 matching bases. The ends were cut back, 6 bases at V and 5 bases at J, with 17 bases in the middle. The CDR3 loop spans 15 amino acids. Looked up from germline, CDR1 is MGHRA and CDR2 is YSYEKL.

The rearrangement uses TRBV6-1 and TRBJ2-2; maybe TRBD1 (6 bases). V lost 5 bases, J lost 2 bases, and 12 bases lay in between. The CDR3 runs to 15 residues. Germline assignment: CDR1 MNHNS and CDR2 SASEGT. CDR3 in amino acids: CASSRQDRNTGELFF. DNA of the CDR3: TGTGCCAGCAGTCGACAGGATCGAAACACCGGGGAGCTGTTTTTT.

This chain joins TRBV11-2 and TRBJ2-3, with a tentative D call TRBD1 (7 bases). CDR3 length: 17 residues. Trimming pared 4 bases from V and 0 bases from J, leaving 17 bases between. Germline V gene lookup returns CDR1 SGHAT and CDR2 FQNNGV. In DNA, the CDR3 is TGTGCCAGCAGCTCAGGAGGGGGCGGGGCTAGCACAGATACGCAGTATTTT. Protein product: CASSSGGGGASTDTQYF. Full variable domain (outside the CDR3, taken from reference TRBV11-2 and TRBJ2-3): EAGVAQSPRYKIIEKRQSVAFWCNPISGHATLYWYQQILGQGPKLLIQFQNNGVVDDSQLPKDRFSAERLKGVDSTLKIQPAKLEDSAVYLCASSSGGGGASTDTQYFGPGTRLTVL.

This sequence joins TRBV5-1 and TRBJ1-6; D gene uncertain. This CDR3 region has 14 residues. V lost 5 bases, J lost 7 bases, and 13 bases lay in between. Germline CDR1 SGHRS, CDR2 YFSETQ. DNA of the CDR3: TGCGCCAGCAGAAAGGAGACGGAAAATTCACCCCTCCACTTT. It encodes CASRKETENSPLHF.

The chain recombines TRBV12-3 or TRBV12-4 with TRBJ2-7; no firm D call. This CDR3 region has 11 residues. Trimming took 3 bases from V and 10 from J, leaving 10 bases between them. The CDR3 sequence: CASSFSIPQYF. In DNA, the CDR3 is TGTGCCAGCAGTTTTTCGATTCCACAGTACTTC.

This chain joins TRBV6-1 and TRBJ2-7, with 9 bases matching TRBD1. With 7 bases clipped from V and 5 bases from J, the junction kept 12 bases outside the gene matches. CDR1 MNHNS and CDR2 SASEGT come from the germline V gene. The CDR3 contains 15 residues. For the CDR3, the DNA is TGTGCCAGCACCGGAGTGGGGACAGGGACCGACGAGCAGTACTTC. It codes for CASTGVGTGTDEQYF.

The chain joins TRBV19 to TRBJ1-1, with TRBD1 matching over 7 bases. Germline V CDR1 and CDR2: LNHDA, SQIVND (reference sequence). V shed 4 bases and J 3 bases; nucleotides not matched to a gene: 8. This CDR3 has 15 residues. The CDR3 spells CASSTRDRADTEAFF. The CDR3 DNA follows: TGTGCCAGTAGTACCCGGGACAGAGCCGACACTGAAGCTTTCTTT.

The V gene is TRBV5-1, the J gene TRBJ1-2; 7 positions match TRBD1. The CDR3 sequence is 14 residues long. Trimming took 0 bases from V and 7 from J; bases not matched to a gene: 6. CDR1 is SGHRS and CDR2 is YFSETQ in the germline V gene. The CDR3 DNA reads TGCGCCAGCAGCTTGGACAGGGGTTCGGGTGGCTACACCTTC. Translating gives CASSLDRGSGGYTF.

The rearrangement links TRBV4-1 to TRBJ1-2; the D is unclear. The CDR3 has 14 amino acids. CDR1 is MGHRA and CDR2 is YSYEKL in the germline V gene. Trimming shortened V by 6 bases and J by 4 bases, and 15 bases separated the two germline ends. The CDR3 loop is CASSFNGPGYGYTF. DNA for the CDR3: TGCGCCAGCAGTTTCAATGGGCCGGGCTATGGCTACACCTTC.

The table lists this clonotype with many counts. Here the CDR3 reads CASTPSLNQPQHF. The CDR3 DNA reads as TGTGCCAGCACCCCTAGCCTCAATCAGCCCCAGCATTTT. The genes are TRBV28 and TRBJ1-5; no firm D call. V was clipped by 7 bases and J by 3 bases, with 10 bases between them. The CDR3 is 13 residues long. In germline, CDR1 is MDHEN, CDR2 SYDVKM.

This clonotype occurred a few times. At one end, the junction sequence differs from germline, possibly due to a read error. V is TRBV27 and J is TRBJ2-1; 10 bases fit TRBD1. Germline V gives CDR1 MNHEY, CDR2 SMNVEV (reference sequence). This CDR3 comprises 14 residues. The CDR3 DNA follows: TGTGCCAGCAGTTTGACAGGGGGCTACAATGAGCAGCTCTTC. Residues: CASSLTGGYNEQLF.